One sample yielded the 26 T cell receptor beta chains listed below, sequenced in a study of PD-1 blockade in classical Hodgkin lymphoma. Libraries were prepared by immunoSEQ multiplex PCR; TCRdb keeps only in-frame clonotypes and omits some of them. The profile shows almost 30,000 clones, roughly 80% of them singletons. Time point specified: cycle 4 day 1 (C4D1), after more than 5 weeks of nivolumab. Each and every patient relapsed after autologous stem cell transplantation, and patients got differing brentuximab vedotin exposure. From thawed PBMCs, CD4+ T cells were purified using magnetic negative selection. The input for sequencing was CD4+ T cells from blood, taken before the fourth cycle of nivolumab. Receptor source: a human donor with classical Hodgkin lymphoma.

This chain connects TRBV19 to TRBJ1-2; D call uncertain. The germline gives CDR1 LNHDA, CDR2 SQIVND (reference sequence). The CDR3 covers 12 residues. Trimming took off 6 bases at V and 1 base at J, with 6 bases between the two ends. The CDR3 sequence is CASSLNNYGYTF. The CDR3 DNA sequence: TGTGCCAGTAGCCTTAATAACTATGGCTACACCTTC. Together with reference TRBV19 and TRBJ1-2, the CDR3 gives the full variable domain: DGGITQSPKYLFRKEGQNVTLSCEQNLNHDAMYWYRQDPGQGLRLIYYSQIVNDFQKGDIAEGYSVSREKKESFPLTVTSAQKNPTAFYLCASSLNNYGYTFGSGTRLTVV.

V gene TRBV6-5 combines with J gene TRBJ2-1; 8 bases agree with TRBD1. This CDR3 region has 15 residues. Looked up from germline, CDR1 is MNHEY and CDR2 is SVGAGI. Losses at the gene ends were 6 bases for V and 7 bases for J; bases not matched to a gene: 11. In nucleotides, the CDR3 is TGTGCCAGCAGCAGAACCGGGACAGGAACTAATGAGCAGTTCTTC. It yields the protein CASSRTGTGTNEQFF.

The V call is TRBV5-1, the J call TRBJ2-7; no clear D. CDR3 size: 14 residues. Germline lookup yields CDR1 SGHRS and CDR2 YFSETQ. V was cut by 0 bases and J by 1 base, with 8 bases left in between. The CDR3 bases are TGCGCCAGCAGCTTGGAGGCCCGATCCTACGAGCAGTACTTC. Translating gives CASSLEARSYEQYF.

This chain uses TRBV9 with TRBJ1-5, with 7 nucleotides matching TRBD1. Losses at the gene ends were 0 bases for V and 6 bases for J; bases not matched to a gene: 3. This CDR3 has 14 amino acids. Germline V gene data show CDR1 as SGDLS and CDR2 as YYNGEE. The DNA for the CDR3 is TGTGCCAGCAGCGTAGCCGCAGGGGGTCAGCCCCAGCATTTT. Translation: CASSVAAGGQPQHF.

The rearrangement joins TRBV5-1 to TRBJ2-3; either TRBD1 or TRBD2 may supply D (6 bases each). Germline CDR1 SGHRS, CDR2 YFSETQ. The V end lost 3 bases, the J end lost 1 base, and 15 bases lay between the germline ends. This CDR3 is built from 16 residues. The CDR3 nucleotides are TGCGCCAGCAGCTCCACTGGGGGGCCCGGCACAGATACGCAGTATTTT. Translation: CASSSTGGPGTDTQYF.

The chain carries TRBV5-1 and TRBJ2-5; 9 positions match TRBD1. Germline values: CDR1 SGHRS, CDR2 YFSETQ. Trimming cost V 4 bases and J 3 bases; bases outside gene matches: 4. There are 14 residues in the CDR3. This CDR3 reads CASSPGQGKETQYF. The CDR3 DNA follows: TGCGCCAGCAGCCCTGGACAGGGGAAAGAGACCCAGTACTTC.

The chain has TRBV6-5 and TRBJ2-7; D not resolved. Germline V gene sequence: CDR1 MNHEY, CDR2 SVGAGI. The CDR3 sequence is 14 residues long. V was shortened by 2 bases and J by 5 bases, with 13 bases between the two germline ends. The CDR3 protein is CASSYTPLTHEQYF. The CDR3 nucleotides read TGTGCCAGCAGTTACACACCACTGACCCACGAGCAGTACTTC.

The DNA of the CDR3 is TGCGCCAGCAGCTCAGACAGGGCTGAGACCCAGTACTTC. This codes for CASSSDRAETQYF. This chain links TRBV5-1 with TRBJ2-5, with TRBD1 matching over 7 bases. The CDR3 loop spans 13 amino acids. The V and J ends lost 3 bases and 5 bases, in that order; junction bases with no gene match: 4. Germline V CDR1 and CDR2: SGHRS, YFSETQ.

The chain recombines TRBV28 with TRBJ1-2; a weak D match, TRBD1 (6 bases). CDR1 and CDR2 from the germline V gene are MDHEN and SYDVKM. The V gene lost 2 bases and the J gene lost 5 bases, with 12 bases spanning the gap. The CDR3 is 14 amino acids. The CDR3 DNA reads TGTGCCAGCAGTTTACCACAGGGAGGTTATGGCTACACCTTC. This gives the protein CASSLPQGGYGYTF.

The chain uses TRBV14 and TRBJ2-1, with 15 bases lining up with TRBD2. Germline CDR1 is SGHDN and CDR2 is FVKESK. The CDR3 is made up of 17 amino acids. The trim removed 4 bases at V and 5 bases at J, leaving 6 bases unmatched. The CDR3 coding sequence is TGTGCCAGCAGCCCGGGACTAGCGGGGGGCCAAAACAATGAGCAGTTCTTC. It yields the protein CASSPGLAGGQNNEQFF. Variable domain in full (rest from reference TRBV14 and TRBJ2-1): EAGVTQFPSHSVIEKGQTVTLRCDPISGHDNLYWYRRVMGKEIKFLLHFVKESKQDESGMPNNRFLAERTGGTYSTLKVQPAELEDSGVYFCASSPGLAGGQNNEQFFGPGTRLTVL.

The V and J genes are TRBV10-2 and TRBJ1-1, with D perhaps TRBD1 (6 bases). This CDR3 region has 17 residues. The ends were cut back, 3 bases at V and 5 bases at J, with 22 bases in the middle. Germline V lookup: CDR1 WSHSY, CDR2 SAAADI. CDR3 nucleotides: TGCGCCAGCAGTGATTCGAGGGGACATAAGGTCGAAACTGAAGCTTTCTTT. This translates into CASSDSRGHKVETEAFF.

This clone has only a few counts. The rearrangement uses TRBV5-1 and TRBJ1-2; tentative D call: TRBD1 (6 bases). Germline CDR1 and CDR2: SGHRS and YFSETQ. The CDR3 is 12 amino acids. With 4 bases removed from V and 6 bases from J, the gap between germline ends came to 10 bases. The CDR3 spells CASSAQGDGYTF. The CDR3 bases are TGCGCCAGCAGCGCACAGGGTGATGGCTACACCTTC.

In its sample, this clone was seen once. The chain joins TRBV1 to TRBJ2-1; the table gives TRBD2 as D, unverified against the DNA. TRBV1 is assigned pseudogene status. This CDR3 has 16 amino acids. In DNA, the CDR3 is TGCACCAGCAGCCAAGATCCTAGCGGGGGCCACAATGAGCAGTTCTTC. This encodes CTSSQDPSGGHNEQFF.

J is TRBJ1-6 and V is TRBV6-1; the match to TRBD1 covers 11 bases. Germline V gives CDR1 MNHNS, CDR2 SASEGT. The CDR3 spans 16 residues. The ends lost 3 bases at V and 10 bases at J; junction bases unmatched: 8. CDR3 nucleotide sequence: TGTGCCAGCAGTGACGGACAGGGGGCTTTAGGGTCACCCCTCCACTTT. Its translation: CASSDGQGALGSPLHF.

This rearrangement joins TRBV5-1 to TRBJ2-1; D is undetermined. CDR3 size: 15 residues. Per germline, CDR1 SGHRS and CDR2 YFSETQ. V gave up 4 bases and J gave up 9 bases, with 20 bases separating them. CDR3 DNA sequence: TGCGCCAGCAGCCAAGACGGTATTGCCTCCTCTGAGCAGTTCTTC. This codes for CASSQDGIASSEQFF.

This clone was recorded once. The chain employs TRBV5-5 and TRBJ1-1; D is undetermined. V was pared by 2 bases and J by 5 bases, with 13 bases between. The germline V gene has CDR1 SGHKS and CDR2 YYEKEE (reference sequence). The CDR3 is made up of 14 amino acids. The CDR3 spells CASSLGSWGTEAFF. In nucleotides, the CDR3 is TGTGCCAGCAGCTTAGGCAGCTGGGGAACTGAAGCTTTCTTT.

The J gene is TRBJ2-5, the V gene TRBV5-1; D perhaps matches TRBD2 (6 bases). Between the trimmed V and J ends, which lost 4 bases and 5 bases, there was a span of 18 bases. The CDR3 runs to 15 residues. Germline V lookup: CDR1 SGHRS, CDR2 YFSETQ. In DNA, the CDR3 is TGCGCCAGCAGCCAACAGGCGGGGCCTGGGGAGACCCAGTACTTC. Translating gives CASSQQAGPGETQYF. The full variable domain, in which reference TRBV5-1 and TRBJ2-5 provide the parts outside the CDR3, is KAGVTQTPRYLIKTRGQQVTLSCSPISGHRSVSWYQQTPGQGLQFLFEYFSETQRNKGNFPGRFSGRQFSNSRSEMNVSTLELGDSALYLCASSQQAGPGETQYFGPGTRLLVL.

The chain has TRBV4-1 and TRBJ1-1; D call uncertain. Trimming pared 1 base from V and 4 bases from J, leaving 10 bases between. This CDR3 spans 14 amino acids. Germline V gene lookup returns CDR1 MGHRA and CDR2 YSYEKL. The CDR3, as DNA: TGCGCCAGCAGCCAAGGGCATATGAGCACTGAAGCTTTCTTT. Its translation: CASSQGHMSTEAFF.

The CDR3 DNA sequence: TGTGCCAGCAGTGCCGGAAGAGGGGGAACGACTGAAGCTTTCTTT. Amino acids: CASSAGRGGTTEAFF. J is TRBJ1-1 and V is TRBV2; a possible D gene is TRBD1 (6 bases). The CDR3 consists of 15 residues. V was cut by 4 bases and J by 5 bases, with 17 bases left in between. Germline CDR1 is SNHLY and CDR2 is FYNNEI.

V and J are TRBV7-9 and TRBJ1-1; TRBD1 matches 9 bases. V was pared by 5 bases and J by 0 bases, with 4 bases of the junction left unmatched. Germline V CDR1 and CDR2: SEHNR, FQNEAQ (reference sequence). CDR3 length equals 15 residues. Here the CDR3 DNA reads TGTGCCAGCAGCCTCCGGGACAGGGTGAACACTGAAGCTTTCTTT. Its translation is CASSLRDRVNTEAFF.

The chain couples TRBV18 to TRBJ2-4, with D possibly being TRBD2 (5 bases). Germline V gives CDR1 KGHSH, CDR2 LQKENI. V was clipped by 1 base and J by 9 bases, with 19 bases between them. The CDR3 sequence is 16 residues long. The CDR3 spells CASSPLTEPSKGIQYF. Here the CDR3 DNA reads TGTGCCAGCTCACCACTTACTGAACCTAGCAAAGGCATTCAGTACTTC.

This clone has just one count. This sequence joins TRBV30 and TRBJ2-1; the D gene is possibly TRBD1 (6 bases). The germline gives CDR1 GTSNPN, CDR2 SVGIG (reference sequence). V lost 1 base to trimming and J lost 10 bases, with 14 bases between them. The CDR3 has 13 residues. The CDR3: CAWSGTARGEQFF. The CDR3 DNA reads TGTGCCTGGAGTGGGACAGCACGTGGAGAGCAGTTCTTC.

V and J are TRBV19 and TRBJ2-3; weak D call: TRBD2 (6 bases). V was trimmed by 3 bases and J by 0 bases, leaving 10 bases between them. The CDR3 length is 15 residues. CDR1 and CDR2 from the germline V gene are LNHDA and SQIVND (reference sequence). Here the CDR3 DNA reads TGTGCCAGTAGTATTTGGAGCGGGAGCACAGATACGCAGTATTTT. Its protein is CASSIWSGSTDTQYF.

This clone was counted only a few times. The rearrangement links TRBV11-1 to TRBJ1-1; D gene ambiguous. There are 14 residues in the CDR3. The V gene lost 6 bases and the J gene lost 2 bases, with 13 bases spanning the gap. Germline loops: CDR1 SGHAT, CDR2 FQDESV (reference sequence). The CDR3 protein is CASREWRSNTEAFF. DNA of the CDR3: TGTGCCAGCAGGGAGTGGCGGTCTAACACTGAAGCTTTCTTT.

V and J are TRBV18 and TRBJ1-2, with 9 bases identical to TRBD1. Germline trimming cut 3 bases from V and 0 bases from J; bases unmatched to any gene: 2. CDR1 is KGHSH and CDR2 is LQKENI in the germline V gene. The CDR3 is made up of 15 amino acids. The DNA for the CDR3 is TGTGCCAGCTCACCCAACAGGGGGCCTAACTATGGCTACACCTTC. This encodes CASSPNRGPNYGYTF.

This clone was seen a single time. The gene calls are TRBV28 and TRBJ2-1, with 8 bases fitting TRBD2. Trimming at V came to 1 base and at J to 7 bases, leaving 3 bases not matched to a gene. In germline, CDR1 is MDHEN, CDR2 SYDVKM. The CDR3 has 14 amino acids. This chain's CDR3 is CASSLFERGNEQFF. In DNA, the CDR3 is TGTGCCAGCAGTTTATTCGAGCGGGGGAATGAGCAGTTCTTC.